This TCR beta chain was documented in a study of T-cell memory formation after mild COVID-19. This clonotype has at least ten counts. TCRdb redid the calling of the 5' RACE reads with MiXCR, one entry per CDR3 protein. Altogether more than 300,000 distinct CDR3 sequences are present, roughly an eighth being singletons, with the ten largest covering around 23%. V gave up 5 bases and J gave up 7 bases, with 17 bases separating them. CDR1 DFQATT and CDR2 SNEGSKA come from the germline V gene (reference sequence). The CDR3 runs to 13 residues. V is TRBV20-1 and J is TRBJ2-5; D gene uncertain. Sequencing input: PBMCs or a T cell subset sorted from them (not recorded which). The origin of this receptor is a man aged 18 to 29 who had mild COVID-19 (a few samples of this study predate the infection). Cell type and time point are not known. The CDR3 DNA reads TGCAGTGCTCGGGTCTCGGCAATAGGGACCCAGTACTTC. Amino acid sequence: CSARVSAIGTQYF.